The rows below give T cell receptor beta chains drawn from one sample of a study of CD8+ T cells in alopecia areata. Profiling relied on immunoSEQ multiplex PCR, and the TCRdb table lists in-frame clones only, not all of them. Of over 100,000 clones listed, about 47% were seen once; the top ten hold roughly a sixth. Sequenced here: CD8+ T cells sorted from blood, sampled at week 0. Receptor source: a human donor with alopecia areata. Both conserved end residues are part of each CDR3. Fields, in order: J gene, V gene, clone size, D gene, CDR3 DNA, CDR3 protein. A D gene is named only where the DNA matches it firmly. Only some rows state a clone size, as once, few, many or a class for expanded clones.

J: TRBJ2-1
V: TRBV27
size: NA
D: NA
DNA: TGTGCCAGCAGTCCAGGGACTGAGCAGTTCTTC
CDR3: CASSPGTEQFF

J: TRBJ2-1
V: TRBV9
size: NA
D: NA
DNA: TGTGCCAGCAGCGTAGAGGGGGGCTGGAGGAATGAGCAGTTCTTC
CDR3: CASSVEGGWRNEQFF

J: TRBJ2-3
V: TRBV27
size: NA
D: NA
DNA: TGTGCCAGCAGTTGGCGGGGGCTCACAGATACGCAGTATTTT
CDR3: CASSWRGLTDTQYF

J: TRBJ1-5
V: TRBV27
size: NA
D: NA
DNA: TGTGCCAGCAGTTTATCATCCGAGACAGTCAACAATCAGCCCCAGCATTTT
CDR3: CASSLSSETVNNQPQHF

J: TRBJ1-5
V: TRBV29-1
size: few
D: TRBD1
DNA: TGCAGCGTTGCGGGGGACAGCAGCAATCAGCCCCAGCATTTT
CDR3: CSVAGDSSNQPQHF

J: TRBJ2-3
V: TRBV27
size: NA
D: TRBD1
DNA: TGTGCCAGCAGTTACAGGGGCCTCCCCACAGATACGCAGTATTTT
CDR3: CASSYRGLPTDTQYF

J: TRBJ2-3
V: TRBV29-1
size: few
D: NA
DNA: TGCAGCGTTGAATGGTTGACAGATACGCAGTATTTT
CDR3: CSVEWLTDTQYF

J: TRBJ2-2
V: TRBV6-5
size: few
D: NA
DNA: TGTGCCAGCTCCCCGGGGACCGGGGAGCTGTTTTTT
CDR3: CASSPGTGELFF

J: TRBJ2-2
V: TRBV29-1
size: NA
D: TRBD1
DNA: TGCAGCGTTGGAACAGGGGACACCGGGGAGCTGTTTTTT
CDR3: CSVGTGDTGELFF

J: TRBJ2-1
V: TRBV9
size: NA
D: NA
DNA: TGTGCCAGCAGCGTAGAAAGAGGAAGAAATGAGCAGTTCTTC
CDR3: CASSVERGRNEQFF

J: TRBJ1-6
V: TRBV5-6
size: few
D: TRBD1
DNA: TGTGCCAGCAGCTTGGGGGCGACAGGGGGTTCACCCCTCCACTTT
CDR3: CASSLGATGGSPLHF

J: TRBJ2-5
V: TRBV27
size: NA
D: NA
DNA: TGTGCCAGCAGTTTATACGGGGAGACCCAGTACTTC
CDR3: CASSLYGETQYF

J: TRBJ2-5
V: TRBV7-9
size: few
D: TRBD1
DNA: TGTGCCAGCAGCACCGGGACAGCTGGCCAAGAGACCCAGTACTTC
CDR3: CASSTGTAGQETQYF

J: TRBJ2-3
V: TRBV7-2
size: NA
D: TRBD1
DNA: TGTGCCAGCAGCTTAGGGGGACAGGGTACCGGTACGCAGTATTTT
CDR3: CASSLGGQGTGTQYF

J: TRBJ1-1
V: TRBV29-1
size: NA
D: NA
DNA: TGCAGCGTTGCCCCCCCCGGTCCTGAAGCTTTCTTT
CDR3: CSVAPPGPEAFF

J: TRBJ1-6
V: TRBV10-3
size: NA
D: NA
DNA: TGTGCCATCAGTGAGGGGGACTATAATTCACCCCTCCACTTT
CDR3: CAISEGDYNSPLHF

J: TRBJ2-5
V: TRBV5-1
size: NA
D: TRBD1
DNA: TGCGCCAGCAGCTTACAGGGGCGAGAGACCCAGTACTTC
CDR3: CASSLQGRETQYF

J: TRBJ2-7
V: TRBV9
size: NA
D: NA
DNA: TGTGCCAGCAGCGTAGGGGGCCCCAGGGATGGGGAGCAGTACTTC
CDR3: CASSVGGPRDGEQYF

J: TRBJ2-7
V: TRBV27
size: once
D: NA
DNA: TGTGCCAGCAGCCTTAGGGGGGAGCAGTACTTC
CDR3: CASSLRGEQYF

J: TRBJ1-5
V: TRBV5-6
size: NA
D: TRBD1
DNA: TGTGCCAGCAGCTTTGGGACAGGGGGCAATCAGCCCCAGCATTTT
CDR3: CASSFGTGGNQPQHF

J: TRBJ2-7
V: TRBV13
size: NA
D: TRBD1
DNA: TGTGCCAGCAGCCTAGGGACAGGGACCTACGAGCAGTACTTC
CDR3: CASSLGTGTYEQYF

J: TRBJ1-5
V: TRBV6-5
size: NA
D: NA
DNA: TGTGCCAGCAGCGCACAGGAGGATAGCAATCAGCCCCAGCATTTT
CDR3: CASSAQEDSNQPQHF

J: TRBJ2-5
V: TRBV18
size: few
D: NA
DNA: TGTGCCAGCTCACCAGGACTACGGGGGGCCACGGGCGAGACCCAGTACTTC
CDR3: CASSPGLRGATGETQYF

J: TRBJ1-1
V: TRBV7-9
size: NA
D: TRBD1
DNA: TGTGCCAGCAGCTCGGGCCGGGACAGGCGGGAGGAGGCTTTCTTT
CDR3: CASSSGRDRREEAFF

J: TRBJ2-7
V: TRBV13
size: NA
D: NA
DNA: TGTGCCAGCAGCTTCGGGGGAGTCGAGCAGTACTTC
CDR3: CASSFGGVEQYF

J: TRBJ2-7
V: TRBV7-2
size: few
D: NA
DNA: TGTGCCAGCAGTTTTGGGACGTTTTCCTACGAGCAGTACTTC
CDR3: CASSFGTFSYEQYF

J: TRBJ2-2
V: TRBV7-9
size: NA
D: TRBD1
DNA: TGTGCCAGCAAGGGGGCAAATATCACCGGGGAGCTGTTTTTT
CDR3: CASKGANITGELFF

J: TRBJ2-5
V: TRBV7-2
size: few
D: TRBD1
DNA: TGTGCCAGCAGACTGGGACAGGGGGTAGAGACCCAGTACTTC
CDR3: CASRLGQGVETQYF

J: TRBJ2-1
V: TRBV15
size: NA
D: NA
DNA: TGTGCCACCAGCGGACCGTCGGAGGGTAAAAATGAGCAGTTCTTC
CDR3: CATSGPSEGKNEQFF

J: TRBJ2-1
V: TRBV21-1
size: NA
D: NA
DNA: TGTGCCAGCAGCAAAAGGGGGCCACCCGTAGCCATCTACAATGAGCAGTTCTTC
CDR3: CASSKRGPPVAIYNEQFF

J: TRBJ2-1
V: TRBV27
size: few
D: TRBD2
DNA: TGTGCCAGCAGCCCCGAGGGCGGGGGGAGCTCCTACAATGAGCAGTTCTTC
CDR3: CASSPEGGGSSYNEQFF

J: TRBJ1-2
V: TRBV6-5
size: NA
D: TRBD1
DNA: TGTGCCAGCAGTTATCAGACAGGGACTGGCTACACCTTC
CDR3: CASSYQTGTGYTF

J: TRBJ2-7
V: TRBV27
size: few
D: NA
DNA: TGTGCCAGCAGTTTTGGACTGGCCTACGAGCAGTACTTC
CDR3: CASSFGLAYEQYF

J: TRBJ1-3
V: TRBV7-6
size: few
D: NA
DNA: TGTGCCAGCAGCTTATATCCCGCCGAGGGAGCTGGAAACACCATATATTTT
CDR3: CASSLYPAEGAGNTIYF

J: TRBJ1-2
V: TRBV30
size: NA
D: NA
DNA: TGTGCCTGGAGTGTACCGGGTGTAATCCTCGGCGGCTACACCTTC
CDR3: CAWSVPGVILGGYTF

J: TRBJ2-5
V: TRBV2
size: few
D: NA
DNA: TGTGCCAGCAGTACCCGACAGGTCCCAGAGACCCAGTACTTC
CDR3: CASSTRQVPETQYF

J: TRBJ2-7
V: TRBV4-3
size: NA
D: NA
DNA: TGCGCCAGCAGCCAAGGGTTCCGGGACAATCCTTACGAGCAGTACTTC
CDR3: CASSQGFRDNPYEQYF